These T cell receptor beta chains were read from a single sample in a study of T cells in Graves' hyperthyroidism and ophthalmopathy. TCRdb re-called the multiplex PCR reads with MiXCR, one entry per CDR3 protein. The data show 350,000 to 400,000 distinct CDR3 sequences, with about 20% seen just once and about 3.5% held by the top ten. Sample: blood. The receptors derive from a woman between 18 and 29 years old with Graves' hyperthyroidism. CDR3s include the opening cysteine and the closing phenylalanine or tryptophan. A D gene is named only where the DNA matches it firmly. A clone size is listed for some rows: how often the clone was seen (once, few, many), or a class if it is expanded.

d_call	j_call	clone_size	v_call	cdr3_nt	cdr3_aa
-	TRBJ2-7	many	TRBV24-1	TGTGCCACCAGTGACCATCGGACAGTCGGCCAGTACTTC	CATSDHRTVGQYF
TRBD2	TRBJ2-7	-	TRBV5-1	TGCGCCAGTTCCGGCCGCGGCGGGGGGTTCGAGCAGTACTTC	CASSGRGGGFEQYF
-	TRBJ2-2	few	TRBV4-2	TGTGCCAGCAGCCAAGAGGCCGGTTCAACCGGGGAGCTGTTTTTT	CASSQEAGSTGELFF
-	TRBJ1-5	many	TRBV20-1	TGCAGTGCTCGGGACGCTCGGCAGCCCCAGCATTTT	CSARDARQPQHF
-	TRBJ1-2	many	TRBV20-1	TGCAGTGCTAGAGTGAGAAGGGACCCCGGCTATGGCTACACCTTC	CSARVRRDPGYGYTF
TRBD2	TRBJ2-5	many	TRBV6-1	TGTGCCAGCAATGAGATTAGCGGGGGAGAAAAGACCCAGTACTTC	CASNEISGGEKTQYF
TRBD1	TRBJ2-2	-	TRBV30	TGTGCCTGGAGTGTAAAGGACAGGGTTACCGGGGAGCTGTTTTTT	CAWSVKDRVTGELFF
-	TRBJ1-1	-	TRBV29-1	TGCAGCGTTGAGGGCAGGGCTTTCACTGAAGCTTTCTTT	CSVEGRAFTEAFF
-	TRBJ1-5	few	TRBV10-2	TGCGCCAGCAGTGAGGACAGATATCAGTCCCAGCATTTT	CASSEDRYQSQHF
TRBD1	TRBJ2-1	-	TRBV9	TGTGCCAGCAGCGTAGACCCCTCTGGACAGGGGGCGGATGAGCAGTTCTTC	CASSVDPSGQGADEQFF
-	TRBJ2-7	many	TRBV30	TGTGCCTGCTGCGGAGGGCCTCCCTACGAGCAGTACTTC	CACCGGPPYEQYF
-	TRBJ1-1	many	TRBV20-1	TGCAGTGCTAGAGGGCCGGCCGCCACTGAAGCTTTCTTT	CSARGPAATEAFF
-	TRBJ2-5	many	TRBV20-1	TGCAGTGCTAAAGCGGGTCCGATCGGGGAGACCCAGTACTTC	CSAKAGPIGETQYF
-	TRBJ1-2	-	TRBV12-3/TRBV12-4	TGTGCCAGCAGTTCAGGGCGTGACTATGGCTACACCTTC	CASSSGRDYGYTF
TRBD2	TRBJ2-5	many	TRBV27	TGTGCCAGCAGTTTACAGGTCGGGACTAGCGCAGACCAGTACTTC	CASSLQVGTSADQYF
-	TRBJ1-2	many	TRBV12-3/TRBV12-4	TGTGCCAGCAGTTTTGGGGCAAGGGGGGCTAACTATGGCTACACCTTC	CASSFGARGANYGYTF
-	TRBJ2-6	-	TRBV6-1	TGTGCCAGCAGTGAAGCCGGAGTCTCTGGGGCCAACGTCCTGACTTTC	CASSEAGVSGANVLTF
-	TRBJ1-5	many	TRBV7-2	TGTGCCAGCAGCTTAGCAGGAGGGGTCAATCAGCCCCAGCATTTT	CASSLAGGVNQPQHF
TRBD2	TRBJ2-5	many	TRBV29-1	TGCAGCGTCGCCACACTAGCGGGAGACGAAGAGACCCAGTACTTC	CSVATLAGDEETQYF
TRBD1	TRBJ1-1	many	TRBV10-2	TGCGCCAGCAGAACTGGACAGGGGGGAAGGACTGAAGCTTTCTTT	CASRTGQGGRTEAFF
-	TRBJ2-5	many	TRBV15	TGTGCCACCAGCAGAGATAGGTTTGGAGAGACCCAGTACTTC	CATSRDRFGETQYF
-	TRBJ2-2	many	TRBV20-1	TGCAGTGCTAGAGGAACCACCGGGGAGCTGTTTTTT	CSARGTTGELFF
-	TRBJ2-2	many	TRBV24-1	TGTGCCACCAGTGATGAGGGACGGTCCGGGGAGCTGTTTTTT	CATSDEGRSGELFF
-	TRBJ1-2	many	TRBV28	TGTGCCAGCAGCCGCCCGGGGGTAGGTTATGGCTACACCTTC	CASSRPGVGYGYTF
-	TRBJ2-2	-	TRBV30	TGTGCCTGGAATTTTCCTCATGGGGAGCTGTTTTTT	CAWNFPHGELFF
-	TRBJ1-1	many	TRBV12-3/TRBV12-4	TGTGCCAGCAGCCAAGACCCGGGGGGGAGCACTGAAGCTTTCTTT	CASSQDPGGSTEAFF
-	TRBJ2-5	many	TRBV10-3	TGTGCCATCAGCACCCCAGAAGAGACCCAGTACTTC	CAISTPEETQYF
-	TRBJ2-7	many	TRBV7-9	TGTGCCAGCAGCTTATCTACAGGAATATACGAGCAGTACTTC	CASSLSTGIYEQYF
TRBD2	TRBJ2-1	many	TRBV11-2	TGTGCCAGCAGCTCCTTACTAGCGGGGGGGTACAATGAGCAGTTCTTC	CASSSLLAGGYNEQFF
TRBD1	TRBJ1-1	many	TRBV12-3/TRBV12-4	TGTGCCAGCAGGCAGGGGGCCCGAGGGCTTGAAGCTTTCTTT	CASRQGARGLEAFF
-	TRBJ1-1	many	TRBV27	TGTGCCAGCAGCCGTACAGGGAAGACCACTGAAGCTTTCTTT	CASSRTGKTTEAFF
-	TRBJ1-2	-	TRBV9	TGTGCCAGCAGCGTTCGAGTGGACTATGGCTACACCTTC	CASSVRVDYGYTF
TRBD1	TRBJ1-6	many	TRBV6-5	TGTGCCAGCACATACTTCGGACAGGATAATGGACCCCTCCACTTT	CASTYFGQDNGPLHF
-	TRBJ2-7	many	TRBV20-1	TGCAGTGCTAGAAGCCGGGACATCTCCTACGAGCAGTACTTC	CSARSRDISYEQYF
-	TRBJ1-2	many	TRBV28	TGTGCCAGCAAAGGGGGGGGGGCAGCCGGGTTATCCTATGGCTACACCTTC	CASKGGGAAGLSYGYTF
-	TRBJ2-7	many	TRBV20-1	TGCAGTGCTAGGGACGGAGCCTACGAGCAGTACTTC	CSARDGAYEQYF
-	TRBJ1-1	many	TRBV6-6	TGTGCCAGCAGCCCCGGGTCACTCACCACGCCCCGAGGAAGCACTGAAACTTTCTTT	CASSPGSLTTPRGSTETFF
-	TRBJ1-5	-	TRBV7-3	TGTGCCAGCAGCTTAACTAGGTCTCAGCCCCAGCATTTT	CASSLTRSQPQHF
-	TRBJ2-5	many	TRBV24-1	TGTGCCACCAGTGATTTTGTGCAGGGGCAAGAGACCCAGTACTTC	CATSDFVQGQETQYF
TRBD2	TRBJ2-7	many	TRBV20-1	TGCAGTGCTAGGGTGACTAGCGGGGGTTACGAGCAGTACTTC	CSARVTSGGYEQYF
TRBD1	TRBJ1-1	many	TRBV6-1	TGTGCCAGCAGCCCGGACAGGGGGCTCGGCACTGAAGCTTTCTTT	CASSPDRGLGTEAFF
-	TRBJ1-1	many	TRBV7-2	TGTGCCAGCAGCACCTTCGGGAGCACTGAAGCTTTCTTT	CASSTFGSTEAFF
-	TRBJ2-5	many	TRBV11-3	TGTGCCAGCAGCCCCGACCCGACGGGAGAGACCCAGTACTTC	CASSPDPTGETQYF
-	TRBJ1-2	many	TRBV6-1	TGTGCCAGCAGTGGGACTCCCTCTATCGGCTACACCTTC	CASSGTPSIGYTF
-	TRBJ1-2	many	TRBV12-3/TRBV12-4	TGTGCCAGCAGTGAGGATCTCAACCGGGGCTACACCTTC	CASSEDLNRGYTF
-	TRBJ2-7	many	TRBV28	TGTGCCAGCAGTTTAACGGGTTATAGCTCCTACGAGCAGTACTTC	CASSLTGYSSYEQYF
-	TRBJ2-7	many	TRBV20-1	TGCAGTGCTAGAGTCAATTATCTACCGACGGACGAGCAGTACTTC	CSARVNYLPTDEQYF
-	TRBJ2-7	many	TRBV6-2/TRBV6-3	TGTGCCAGCGGGTGGCGGTACGAGCAGTACTTC	CASGWRYEQYF
-	TRBJ2-7	many	TRBV5-4	TGTGCCAGCACCTCGCGGCAGGGGGAGGATGAGCAGTACTTC	CASTSRQGEDEQYF
-	TRBJ2-2	many	TRBV5-5	TGTGCCAGCAGCTCGCCCGACAAGAACACCGGGGAGCTGTTTTTT	CASSSPDKNTGELFF
-	TRBJ1-5	many	TRBV4-1	TGCGCCAGCAGCCAAACAGGGTTAAGCAATCAGCCCCAGCATTTT	CASSQTGLSNQPQHF
TRBD1	TRBJ1-5	-	TRBV11-2	TGTGCCAGCAGTCAAGGGGGCAGGGGGCGCCATGGCAATCAGCCCCAGCATTTT	CASSQGGRGRHGNQPQHF
-	TRBJ1-1	many	TRBV7-6	TGTGCCAGCAGCTTAGAAGAGGTTTCTGAAGCTTTCTTT	CASSLEEVSEAFF